The next 2 T cell receptor beta chains were all read from a single sample in a study of vaccination effects on CD4 cells after COVID-19 (dated by TCRdb to the early 2020s). No antigen has been assigned to these receptors. The library was built by means of the immunoSEQ multiplex PCR assay. TCRdb took this table from immuneACCESS and kept in-frame rearrangements with V and J called. Such tables lack part of the clones; where checked against another copy, unresolved V genes explain under half of the gap, and the rest is unexplained. This sample lists around 25,000 clones; 83% were detected once. The ten largest make up under 1.5% of the sample. In the ViraFEST assay, PBMC were stimulated with viral peptide pools, and TCR sequencing was then used to find antigen-specific CD4+ T cell clonotypes based on their expansion. After around 11 days of culture, CD4+ T cells were isolated with the EasySep CD4+ T cell isolation kit. Two doses of either the BNT162b2 or the mRNA-1273 mRNA SARS-CoV-2 vaccine were administered to participants.

This specimen was CD4+ T cells from PBMCs cultured with HCoV-NL63 spike peptides, taken after COVID-19 vaccination. What this sample's cell subset or site label stands for: HCoV-NL63 spike overlapping peptide pool stimulation. The receptors stem from a human donor who received a COVID-19 vaccine. Some clones in this sample may be carry-over from other donors' samples.

The chain carries TRBV7-9 and TRBJ1-2; D gene unclear. Trimming removed 3 bases at V and 8 bases at J, with 10 bases between. Germline loops: CDR1 SEHNR, CDR2 FQNEAQ (reference sequence). The length of the CDR3 is 12 residues. The CDR3 DNA sequence: TGTGCCAGCAGCTTCGAGGGCCGGGGCTACACCTTC. It is translated as CASSFEGRGYTF.

The V gene is TRBV4-3, the J gene TRBJ2-2; maybe TRBD2 (6 bases). Germline V gives CDR1 LGHNA, CDR2 YSLEER. The V end was cut by 4 bases, the J end by 1 base, with 7 bases between. CDR3 length: 14 residues. CDR3 amino acids: CASSRDLNTGELFF. CDR3 coding DNA: TGCGCCAGCAGCCGGGACTTGAACACCGGGGAGCTGTTTTTT.